Following are 8 T cell receptor beta chains from one sample sequenced in a study of T cells in Graves' hyperthyroidism and ophthalmopathy. TCR beta CDR3 sequences were amplified from RNA transcripts. The TCR CDR3 was amplified in a first-round RT-PCR using the HTBI primer set. TCRdb reprocessed the multiplex PCR reads via MiXCR and lists one record per CDR3 protein. Among about 700,000 distinct CDR3 sequences listed, about 14% were seen once. The specimen was blood. All receptors derive from a woman between 18 and 29 years old with Graves' hyperthyroidism.

The chain is built from TRBV7-2 and TRBJ2-2; 9 nucleotides match TRBD2. This CDR3 region has 17 residues. Per the germline V gene, CDR1 is SGHTA and CDR2 is FQGNSA. Germline trimming cut 0 bases from V and 1 base from J; bases unmatched to any gene: 3. The CDR3: CASSLAPTSGNTGELFF. CDR3 bases: TGTGCCAGCAGCTTAGCGCCGACTAGCGGGAACACCGGGGAGCTGTTTTTT.

The chain uses TRBV20-1 and TRBJ2-7; TRBD2 matches 13 bases. CDR1 is DFQATT, CDR2 SNEGSKA, per germline (reference sequence). Trimming took 5 bases from V and 9 from J; bases not matched to a gene: 7. The CDR3 length is 13 residues. In DNA, the CDR3 is TGCAGTGCTCGGACTAGCGGGAGTATTTTGCAGTACTTC. It encodes CSARTSGSILQYF.

Comments on this clonotype: A junction end diverges from the germline sequence, so it may reflect a read error. The chain employs TRBV7-8 and TRBJ2-5; 10 nucleotides align to TRBD2. This CDR3 spans 12 amino acids. Germline assignment: CDR1 SGHVS and CDR2 FQNEAQ. The CDR3 loop reads CASSLDSGRPDF. The CDR3 DNA sequence: TGTGCCAGCAGCTTAGATAGCGGGAGGCCCGACTTC.

This clonotype has at least ten counts. The chain joins TRBV2 to TRBJ2-4, with a possible D match to TRBD2 (5 bases). Trimming took 4 bases from V and 0 from J, leaving 10 bases between them. Per germline, CDR1 SNHLY and CDR2 FYNNEI. CDR3 length equals 15 residues. The CDR3 DNA sequence: TGTGCCAGCAGTGCCACGACTATAGCCAAAAACATTCAGTACTTC. Encoded protein: CASSATTIAKNIQYF. Combining the CDR3 with reference TRBV2 and TRBJ2-4 gives the whole variable domain EPEVTQTPSHQVTQMGQEVILRCVPISNHLYFYWYRQILGQKVEFLVSFYNNEISEKSEIFDDQFSVERPDGSNFTLKIRSTKLEDSAMYFCASSATTIAKNIQYFGAGTRLSVL.

The sample holds many counts of this clonotype. J is TRBJ1-1 and V is TRBV3-1; D not resolved. V lost 0 bases to trimming and J lost 8 bases, with 13 bases between them. CDR3 length: 14 amino acids. From germline, CDR1 is LGHDT and CDR2 YNNKEL (reference sequence). The CDR3 DNA sequence: TGTGCCAGCAGCCAAGAGACGGTGAAACAGGAAGCTTTCTTT. Translated, it gives CASSQETVKQEAFF. The entire variable domain, with the rest obtained from reference TRBV3-1 and TRBJ1-1, is as follows: DTAVSQTPKYLVTQMGNDKSIKCEQNLGHDTMYWYKQDSKKFLKIMFSYNNKELIINETVPNRFSPKSPDKAHLNLHINSLELGDSAVYFCASSQETVKQEAFFGQGTRLTVV.

In this sample, this clonotype turned up a few times. The chain recombines TRBV9 with TRBJ2-3; TRBD2 matches 11 bases. This CDR3 has 16 residues. Per germline, CDR1 SGDLS and CDR2 YYNGEE. Losses at the gene ends were 4 bases for V and 3 bases for J; bases not matched to a gene: 7. CDR3 protein: CASSPRRLAGTDTQYF. CDR3 nucleotide sequence: TGTGCCAGCAGCCCCCGTCGACTAGCGGGGACAGATACGCAGTATTTT.

This clonotype came up a few times. This chain links TRBV27 with TRBJ2-1, with D perhaps TRBD1 (5 bases). V gave up 7 bases and J gave up 4 bases, with 20 bases separating them. The CDR3 consists of 16 residues. CDR1 MNHEY and CDR2 SMNVEV come from the germline V gene (reference sequence). CDR3 DNA sequence: TGTGCCAGCACTCATGGACAAGGCTGGCTTTACAATGAGCAGTTCTTC. Translated: CASTHGQGWLYNEQFF.

Only a few counts were recorded for this clonotype. This may be a read error: a much more frequent sequence differs by one nucleotide. The conserved closing phenylalanine or tryptophan is absent in this CDR3, likely reflecting a read error. The rearrangement links TRBV28 to TRBJ2-5, with 7 bases fitting TRBD1. The CDR3 length is 14 residues. With 8 bases clipped from V and 2 bases from J, the junction kept 8 bases outside the gene matches. Germline CDR1 MDHEN, CDR2 SYDVKM. This CDR3 is CASFPTDRQETQYV. CDR3 bases: TGTGCCAGCTTCCCGACGGACAGGCAAGAGACCCAGTACGTC.